The rows below give T cell receptor beta chains drawn from one sample of a study of blood T cell repertoires in COVID-19. This table comes from immunoSEQ multiplex PCR, and its TCRdb copy is limited to in-frame clones, with some not included. The sample gives around 68,000 clones, 65% to 85% of which show up once; approximately 10% is in the top ten. Sequencing input: peripheral blood. All receptors derive from a woman aged 45-59 years with acute or convalescent COVID-19. The CDR3 runs from the conserved cysteine through the conserved F or W. A D gene is named only where the DNA matches it firmly. Clone sizes are given selectively: once, few, many, or a class where the clone is expanded.

cdr3_length: 13; d_call: NA; v_call: TRBV27; j_call: TRBJ1-1; clone_size: NA; cdr3_aa: CASSLRRGFEAFF; cdr3_nt: TGTGCCAGCAGTTTACGGCGGGGATTTGAAGCTTTCTTT
cdr3_length: 13; d_call: NA; v_call: TRBV6-5; j_call: TRBJ1-2; clone_size: few; cdr3_aa: CASSSGLNYGYTF; cdr3_nt: TGTGCCAGCAGTTCGGGACTAAACTATGGCTACACCTTC
cdr3_length: 16; d_call: NA; v_call: TRBV4-1; j_call: TRBJ2-5; clone_size: NA; cdr3_aa: CASSQERALTGETQYF; cdr3_nt: TGCGCCAGCAGCCAAGAAAGGGCACTCACGGGGGAGACCCAGTACTTC
cdr3_length: 15; d_call: NA; v_call: TRBV7-6; j_call: TRBJ2-1; clone_size: NA; cdr3_aa: CASSKLSSSYNEQFF; cdr3_nt: TGTGCCAGCAGCAAGCTCTCGAGCTCCTACAATGAGCAGTTCTTC
cdr3_length: 16; d_call: TRBD1; v_call: TRBV5-7; j_call: TRBJ1-5; clone_size: NA; cdr3_aa: CASSGQGGFGNQPQHF; cdr3_nt: TGTGCCAGCAGCGGACAGGGAGGGTTCGGCAATCAGCCCCAGCATTTT
cdr3_length: 14; d_call: NA; v_call: TRBV30; j_call: TRBJ1-3; clone_size: NA; cdr3_aa: CAWSVAGSGNTIYF; cdr3_nt: TGTGCCTGGAGTGTAGCAGGTTCTGGAAACACCATATATTTT
cdr3_length: 15; d_call: NA; v_call: TRBV7-9; j_call: TRBJ2-3; clone_size: NA; cdr3_aa: CASSLWGGGTDTQYF; cdr3_nt: TGTGCCAGCAGCTTATGGGGCGGAGGCACAGATACGCAGTATTTT
cdr3_length: 15; d_call: TRBD2; v_call: TRBV7-9; j_call: TRBJ2-5; clone_size: NA; cdr3_aa: CASSLRTSGSETQYF; cdr3_nt: TGTGCCAGCAGCTTACGGACTAGCGGGTCAGAGACCCAGTACTTC
cdr3_length: 15; d_call: TRBD2; v_call: TRBV5-4; j_call: TRBJ2-7; clone_size: NA; cdr3_aa: CASSAGTSGSYEQYF; cdr3_nt: TGTGCCAGCAGCGCCGGGACTAGCGGCTCCTACGAGCAGTACTTC
cdr3_length: 13; d_call: NA; v_call: TRBV11-2; j_call: TRBJ2-1; clone_size: NA; cdr3_aa: CASSLGQNNEQFF; cdr3_nt: TGTGCCAGCAGCTTAGGACAGAATAATGAGCAGTTCTTC
cdr3_length: 14; d_call: NA; v_call: TRBV27; j_call: TRBJ1-4; clone_size: few; cdr3_aa: CASRPGIYLEKLFF; cdr3_nt: TGTGCCAGCAGGCCCGGGATCTACCTTGAAAAACTGTTTTTT
cdr3_length: 14; d_call: TRBD2; v_call: TRBV10-3; j_call: TRBJ2-2; clone_size: NA; cdr3_aa: CAISGTSGPGELFF; cdr3_nt: TGTGCCATCAGCGGGACTAGCGGACCCGGGGAGCTGTTTTTT
cdr3_length: 12; d_call: NA; v_call: TRBV18; j_call: TRBJ1-2; clone_size: NA; cdr3_aa: CASSPEPGGYTF; cdr3_nt: TGTGCCAGCTCACCAGAACCGGGGGGCTACACCTTC
cdr3_length: 16; d_call: TRBD2; v_call: TRBV7-6; j_call: TRBJ2-7; clone_size: NA; cdr3_aa: CASSPSGGAYSYEQYF; cdr3_nt: TGTGCCAGCAGCCCCAGCGGGGGGGCTTACTCCTACGAGCAGTACTTC
cdr3_length: 14; d_call: NA; v_call: TRBV7-6; j_call: TRBJ2-5; clone_size: NA; cdr3_aa: CASSKRTVQETQYF; cdr3_nt: TGTGCCAGCAGCAAAAGGACAGTTCAAGAGACCCAGTACTTC
cdr3_length: 14; d_call: TRBD1; v_call: TRBV29-1; j_call: TRBJ2-1; clone_size: once; cdr3_aa: CSVMFLGQNNEQFF; cdr3_nt: TGCAGCGTCATGTTTTTGGGACAGAACAATGAGCAGTTCTTC
cdr3_length: 16; d_call: TRBD1; v_call: TRBV20-1; j_call: TRBJ1-3; clone_size: NA; cdr3_aa: CSASAGGTYSGNTIYF; cdr3_nt: TGCAGTGCTAGTGCAGGGGGCACATACTCTGGAAACACCATATATTTT
cdr3_length: 17; d_call: NA; v_call: TRBV3-1/TRBV3-2; j_call: TRBJ1-3; clone_size: NA; cdr3_aa: CASSQGQGGNSGNTIYF; cdr3_nt: TGTGCCAGCAGCCAAGGACAAGGGGGAAACTCTGGAAACACCATATATTTT
cdr3_length: 19; d_call: TRBD1; v_call: TRBV4-3; j_call: TRBJ2-6; clone_size: few; cdr3_aa: CASSQDHGTEALKANVLTF; cdr3_nt: TGCGCCAGCAGCCAGGACCACGGGACAGAAGCTCTGAAGGCCAACGTCCTGACTTTC
cdr3_length: 17; d_call: TRBD1; v_call: TRBV7-9; j_call: TRBJ1-2; clone_size: NA; cdr3_aa: CASSLQGATGPNYGYTF; cdr3_nt: TGTGCCAGCAGCTTACAGGGGGCGACAGGTCCTAACTATGGCTACACCTTC
cdr3_length: 16; d_call: NA; v_call: TRBV11-1; j_call: TRBJ1-2; clone_size: NA; cdr3_aa: CASSPSARAGDYGYTF; cdr3_nt: TGTGCCAGCAGCCCATCCGCGAGGGCAGGGGACTATGGCTACACCTTC
cdr3_length: 14; d_call: NA; v_call: TRBV28; j_call: TRBJ1-2; clone_size: NA; cdr3_aa: CASSLYLDTAGYTF; cdr3_nt: TGTGCCAGCAGTTTATATCTTGACACAGCTGGCTACACCTTC
cdr3_length: 14; d_call: NA; v_call: TRBV5-5; j_call: TRBJ2-7; clone_size: NA; cdr3_aa: CASSPEIGSYEQYF; cdr3_nt: TGTGCCAGCAGCCCGGAGATAGGCAGCTACGAGCAGTACTTC
cdr3_length: 14; d_call: NA; v_call: TRBV6-5; j_call: TRBJ1-1; clone_size: few; cdr3_aa: CASTRMTGSTEAFF; cdr3_nt: TGTGCCAGCACTAGGATGACAGGATCCACTGAAGCTTTCTTT
cdr3_length: 17; d_call: TRBD2; v_call: TRBV10-2; j_call: TRBJ2-1; clone_size: NA; cdr3_aa: CATYPTLAGGERNEQFF; cdr3_nt: TGCGCCACCTACCCAACACTAGCGGGGGGAGAGAGGAATGAGCAGTTCTTC
cdr3_length: 12; d_call: NA; v_call: TRBV30; j_call: TRBJ1-3; clone_size: NA; cdr3_aa: CGEGLGGNTIYF; cdr3_nt: TGTGGCGAGGGACTTGGTGGAAACACCATATATTTT
cdr3_length: 14; d_call: NA; v_call: TRBV6-5; j_call: TRBJ1-2; clone_size: NA; cdr3_aa: CASRRGQPYYGYTF; cdr3_nt: TGTGCCAGCCGTCGAGGACAGCCTTACTATGGCTACACCTTC
cdr3_length: 14; d_call: NA; v_call: TRBV5-1; j_call: TRBJ1-1; clone_size: once; cdr3_aa: CASSLGQGYEEAFF; cdr3_nt: TGCGCCAGCAGCTTGGGTCAGGGTTACGAGGAAGCTTTCTTT